The 4 T cell receptor beta chains reported below all come from one sample, sequenced in a study of CD8 T cells in ankylosing spondylitis. Their antigens are not known. Findings and caveats of the study: Seemingly distinctive of ankylosing spondylitis blood was a TCR beta motif formed by eight highly homologous variants.

TCRdb reprocessed the 5' RACE reads with MiXCR, giving one entry per CDR3 protein. The sample lists about 540,000 distinct CDR3 sequences; roughly 13% were seen once. The source material was blood, either unsorted or a sorted T cell fraction (not recorded which). The receptor source for this set is a male donor with ankylosing spondylitis.

The rearrangement uses TRBV5-1 and TRBJ2-1; tentatively, D is TRBD2 (5 bases). The V and J ends lost 3 bases and 8 bases respectively, with 12 bases between them. Germline CDR1 is SGHRS and CDR2 is YFSETQ. The CDR3 contains 13 residues. In DNA form, the CDR3 reads TGCGCCAGCAGCTCCGGGGAGACCGATGAGCAGTTCTTC. Its protein is CASSSGETDEQFF.

For this clonotype: Its ends do not fully match the called genes, so a read error is possible. This chain connects TRBV12-3 or TRBV12-4 to TRBJ2-5, with 7 bases matching TRBD1. The CDR3 sequence is 15 residues long. The CDR3: CARSFSTGIMQTQYF. CDR3 coding DNA: TGTGCCAGAAGTTTCTCGACAGGGATTATGCAGACCCAGTACTTC.

The chain has TRBV27 and TRBJ2-5, with 7 bases lining up with TRBD2. The CDR3 runs 14 residues. The ends lost 7 bases at V and 2 bases at J; junction bases unmatched: 7. Per germline, CDR1 MNHEY and CDR2 SMNVEV (reference sequence). The CDR3 loop reads CASNVAGVQETQYF. CDR3 nucleotides: TGTGCCAGCAATGTAGCGGGCGTTCAAGAGACCCAGTACTTC.

The J gene is TRBJ1-1, the V gene TRBV12-3 or TRBV12-4, with a possible D match to TRBD1 (6 bases). This CDR3 has 15 amino acids. V was pared by 1 base and J by 4 bases, with 13 bases between. The CDR3, as DNA: TGTGCCAGCAGTTTAGTAGGGGGTTGGGGCACTGAAGCTTTCTTT. This encodes CASSLVGGWGTEAFF.